The rows below give T cell receptor beta chains drawn from one sample of a study of T cells after yellow fever vaccination. Using its own MiXCR run on the 5' RACE reads, TCRdb lists one record per CDR3 protein. The sample shows about 69,000 distinct CDR3 sequences, approximately 5% of them seen only once. The sequences come from CD4+ T cells sorted from PBMCs, collected about 2 weeks after the first yellow fever vaccination. These receptors originate from a man aged 18-30 years who received the YFV17D yellow fever vaccine. Both conserved end residues are part of each CDR3. D genes are given only for firm matches. Part of the rows lack a size; the others show once, few, many or a class for expanded clones.

J gene: TRBJ2-6
D gene: NA
V gene: TRBV4-2
clone size: many
CDR3 DNA: TGTGCCAGCAGCCAAGAGGCAGGGTCCCGGGCCTCTGGGGCCAACGTCCTGACTTTC
CDR3 protein: CASSQEAGSRASGANVLTF

J gene: TRBJ1-1
D gene: NA
V gene: TRBV4-2
clone size: many
CDR3 DNA: TGTGCCAGCAGCACACGAGAGACTGAAGCTTTCTTT
CDR3 protein: CASSTRETEAFF

J gene: TRBJ1-5
D gene: NA
V gene: TRBV7-2
clone size: many
CDR3 DNA: TGTGCCAGCAGCTTAATGGTTGAGAGTAAGCCCCAGCATTTT
CDR3 protein: CASSLMVESKPQHF

J gene: TRBJ2-2
D gene: TRBD1
V gene: TRBV9
clone size: many
CDR3 DNA: TGTGCCAGCAGCCCCCAGGGGGCGAACGGGGAGCTGTTTTTT
CDR3 protein: CASSPQGANGELFF

J gene: TRBJ2-1
D gene: NA
V gene: TRBV7-2
clone size: many
CDR3 DNA: TGTGCCAGCAGCTTAGGCCCATACAATGAGCAGTTCTTC
CDR3 protein: CASSLGPYNEQFF

J gene: TRBJ2-5
D gene: NA
V gene: TRBV7-2
clone size: many
CDR3 DNA: TGTGCCAGCAGCCTAAAGGTGACCCAGTACTTC
CDR3 protein: CASSLKVTQYF

J gene: TRBJ1-1
D gene: TRBD1
V gene: TRBV7-2
clone size: few
CDR3 DNA: TGTGCCAGCAGCTTAAGGGGGCAGATCACTGAAGCTTTCTTT
CDR3 protein: CASSLRGQITEAFF

J gene: TRBJ2-5
D gene: NA
V gene: TRBV6-6
clone size: many
CDR3 DNA: TGTGCCAGCAGCCTCCAAACAGAGACCCAGTACTTC
CDR3 protein: CASSLQTETQYF

J gene: TRBJ2-5
D gene: NA
V gene: TRBV6-5
clone size: many
CDR3 DNA: TGTGCCAGCAGTTACGTGGGTGCGGGCCAAGAGACCCAGTACTTC
CDR3 protein: CASSYVGAGQETQYF

J gene: TRBJ2-1
D gene: NA
V gene: TRBV28
clone size: many
CDR3 DNA: TGTGCCAGCAGCCCCCCGGCAGGTTCTCACTACAATGAGCAGTTCTTC
CDR3 protein: CASSPPAGSHYNEQFF

J gene: TRBJ2-7
D gene: TRBD1
V gene: TRBV9
clone size: many
CDR3 DNA: TGTGCCAGCAGCGCCGGACAGGTAACCGAGCAGTACTTC
CDR3 protein: CASSAGQVTEQYF

J gene: TRBJ1-3
D gene: NA
V gene: TRBV20-1
clone size: many
CDR3 DNA: TGCAGTGCTAGAGATCGCGGGGGGCTAGCGTCTGGAAACACCATATATTTT
CDR3 protein: CSARDRGGLASGNTIYF

J gene: TRBJ2-7
D gene: NA
V gene: TRBV20-1
clone size: many
CDR3 DNA: TGCAGTGCTAGAGAGGGTTTCTACGAGCAGTACTTC
CDR3 protein: CSAREGFYEQYF

J gene: TRBJ1-1
D gene: NA
V gene: TRBV20-1
clone size: many
CDR3 DNA: TGCAGTGCTATTTTGGACGGATATAACACTGAAGCTTTCTTT
CDR3 protein: CSAILDGYNTEAFF

J gene: TRBJ2-7
D gene: TRBD1
V gene: TRBV5-4
clone size: many
CDR3 DNA: TGTGCCAGCAGCCTGGACAGGTCCCAGCAGTACTTC
CDR3 protein: CASSLDRSQQYF

J gene: TRBJ2-2
D gene: NA
V gene: TRBV4-2
clone size: many
CDR3 DNA: TGTGCCAGCAGCCAAGCAGTACAGGCTAACACCGGGGAGCTGTTTTTT
CDR3 protein: CASSQAVQANTGELFF

J gene: TRBJ2-2
D gene: TRBD1
V gene: TRBV7-9
clone size: many
CDR3 DNA: TGTGCCAGCAGCCCGGGACAGGGGGACACCGGGGAGCTGTTTTTT
CDR3 protein: CASSPGQGDTGELFF

J gene: TRBJ2-5
D gene: TRBD1
V gene: TRBV5-4
clone size: NA
CDR3 DNA: TGTGCCATGGGCTTAGGACAGGTGGAGACCCAGTACTTC
CDR3 protein: CAMGLGQVETQYF

J gene: TRBJ1-2
D gene: NA
V gene: TRBV3-1
clone size: many
CDR3 DNA: TGTGCCAGCAGCCAAGATGCGAGTGGGGTAGGTGGCTACACCTTC
CDR3 protein: CASSQDASGVGGYTF

J gene: TRBJ1-2
D gene: TRBD1
V gene: TRBV20-1
clone size: many
CDR3 DNA: TGCAGTGCTCGAAATGACAGGGATGCCTATGGCTACACCTTC
CDR3 protein: CSARNDRDAYGYTF

J gene: TRBJ2-3
D gene: NA
V gene: TRBV20-1
clone size: NA
CDR3 DNA: TGCAGTGCCCAGTTGGGGGGGGGGACACCAGATACGCAGTATTTT
CDR3 protein: CSAQLGGGTPDTQYF